This T cell receptor beta chain was found in a study of blood T cell repertoires in COVID-19. About the study: Material from acute and convalescent COVID-19 was sourced from the United States, Italy and Spain. Nucleic acid was either cDNA or gDNA, and it came from T cells, B-cell-depleted T cells, or PBMCs.

As processed by the authors: Researchers report that nucleated cell counts were estimated from reference gene primer amplification. Assay: immunoSEQ multiplex PCR; the TCRdb copy retains only in-frame clones and omits some. V, J and clone size reflect that table, while D and trimming were determined from the DNA. Of some 110,000 clones in the sample, around three quarters were seen once. The CDR3 spans 16 residues. V lost 5 bases to trimming and J lost 6 bases; unmatched junction nucleotides: 9. CDR1 and CDR2 (germline): LNHDA, SQIVND (reference sequence). The receptor comes from a man aged 70 or older with acute or convalescent COVID-19. The chain combines TRBV19 with TRBJ1-4, with 10 bases that match TRBD1. The sequencing input was peripheral blood. The CDR3 sequence is CASSPWGTGDDEKLFF. For the CDR3, the DNA is TGTGCCAGTAGTCCCTGGGGGACAGGGGACGATGAAAAACTGTTTTTT.